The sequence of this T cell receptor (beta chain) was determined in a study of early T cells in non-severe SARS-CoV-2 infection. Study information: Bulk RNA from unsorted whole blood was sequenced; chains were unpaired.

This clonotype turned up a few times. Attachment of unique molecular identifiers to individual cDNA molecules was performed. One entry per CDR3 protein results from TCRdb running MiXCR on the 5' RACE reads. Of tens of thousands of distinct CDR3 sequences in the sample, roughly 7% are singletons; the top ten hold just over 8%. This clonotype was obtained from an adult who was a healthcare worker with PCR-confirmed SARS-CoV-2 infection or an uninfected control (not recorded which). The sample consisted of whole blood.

The CDR3 reads CASSGDSEQYF. The CDR3 DNA reads TGCGCCAGCAGCGGGGACAGCGAGCAGTACTTC. The chain combines TRBV5-1 with TRBJ2-7; 7 bases fit TRBD1. With 4 bases clipped from V and 6 bases from J, the junction kept 1 base outside the gene matches. The V gene's germline CDR1 is SGHRS and CDR2 YFSETQ. This CDR3 is 11 amino acids long.